Shown below are 11 T cell receptor beta chains from a single sample sequenced in a study of T cells after yellow fever vaccination. One entry per CDR3 protein, called by TCRdb with MiXCR from the 5' RACE reads. Here the sample spans about 320,000 distinct CDR3 sequences, approximately 4% being singletons. The sample here was PBMCs, taken 15 days after the yellow fever booster vaccination. Receptor source: a man aged 18 to 30 who received the YFV17D yellow fever vaccine.

The sample holds many counts of this clonotype. The V call is TRBV20-1, the J call TRBJ2-3; weak D call: TRBD2 (5 bases). CDR1 DFQATT and CDR2 SNEGSKA come from the germline V gene (reference sequence). This CDR3 has 12 residues. The germline V and J ends were trimmed by 2 bases and 4 bases, with 7 bases remaining between them. CDR3 residues: CSARLLADTQYF. The CDR3 region has the DNA TGCAGTGCTAGACTACTAGCAGATACGCAGTATTTT.

There are many counts of this clonotype. The chain uses TRBV7-2 and TRBJ2-2; D might be TRBD1 (5 bases). This CDR3 has 14 amino acids. Germline CDR1 SGHTA, CDR2 FQGNSA. Trimming pared 10 bases from V and 0 bases from J, leaving 12 bases between. This CDR3 reads CANKGASNTGELFF. Written as DNA, the CDR3 is TGTGCCAATAAAGGGGCCTCGAACACCGGGGAGCTGTTTTTT.

This clonotype was observed a few times. The V and J genes are TRBV20-1 and TRBJ2-3; D uncertain. V was shortened by 5 bases and J by 0 bases, with 12 bases between the two germline ends. The germline V gene encodes CDR1 DFQATT and CDR2 SNEGSKA (reference sequence). The CDR3 has 14 residues. CDR3 region: CSARNTDSTDTQYF. In DNA, the CDR3 is TGCAGTGCTCGGAACACGGACAGCACAGATACGCAGTATTTT.

The V gene is TRBV7-6, the J gene TRBJ1-5, with 7 bases aligning to TRBD1. CDR1 SGHVS and CDR2 FNYEAQ come from the germline V gene. Trimming at V came to 1 base and at J to 4 bases, leaving 10 bases not matched to a gene. CDR3 length: 17 amino acids. The CDR3 DNA is TGTGCCAGCAGCTTAGAACCTGGGGACAGAGAAAATCAGCCCCAGCATTTT. Translating gives CASSLEPGDRENQPQHF.

This clonotype was seen ten or more times. The rearrangement joins TRBV20-1 to TRBJ1-5, with a possible D match to TRBD1 (6 bases). The CDR3 runs to 15 residues. V was pared by 1 base and J by 3 bases, with 13 bases between. In germline, CDR1 is DFQATT, CDR2 SNEGSKA (reference sequence). CDR3 sequence reads: CSARVAGAINQPQHF. Here the CDR3 DNA reads TGCAGTGCTAGAGTCGCAGGGGCCATCAATCAGCCCCAGCATTTT.

In this sample, this clonotype turned up a few times. The chain has TRBV7-6 and TRBJ2-2; D gene uncertain. Trimming took off 0 bases at V and 2 bases at J, with 7 bases between the two ends. The length of the CDR3 is 15 residues. Germline-derived CDR1 and CDR2 are SGHVS and FNYEAQ. The CDR3 DNA follows: TGTGCCAGCAGCTTAGCGAGTGATAACACCGGGGAGCTGTTTTTT. The encoded protein is CASSLASDNTGELFF.

This clonotype was observed a few times. The V and J genes are TRBV6-5 and TRBJ2-7, with 8 bases aligning to TRBD1. CDR1 is MNHEY, CDR2 SVGAGI, per germline. J was trimmed by 3 bases and V by 4 bases; bases with no gene match: 5. This CDR3 spans 14 amino acids. CDR3 DNA sequence: TGTGCCAGCAGTTCGACAGGGGCCTACTACGAGCAGTACTTC. Its translation: CASSSTGAYYEQYF.

This clonotype was seen ten or more times. V gene TRBV7-9 combines with J gene TRBJ1-5; unclear D gene. V lost 1 base to trimming and J lost 7 bases, with 8 bases between them. This CDR3 is built from 13 residues. Germline V CDR1 and CDR2: SEHNR, FQNEAQ (reference sequence). CDR3 region: CASSLGVEQPQHF. CDR3 nucleotide sequence: TGTGCCAGCAGCTTAGGAGTTGAGCAGCCCCAGCATTTT.

J is TRBJ2-7 and V is TRBV7-2; TRBD1 aligns across 10 bases. Losses at the gene ends were 1 base for V and 8 bases for J; bases not matched to a gene: 2. The germline gives CDR1 SGHTA, CDR2 FQGNSA. The CDR3 runs to 13 residues. The chain's CDR3 is CASSLGTGGKQYF. CDR3 nucleotides: TGTGCCAGCAGCTTAGGGACAGGGGGTAAGCAGTACTTC.

This clonotype was detected ten times or more. V usage is TRBV7-9 and J usage is TRBJ2-3, with D possibly being TRBD2 (7 bases). The CDR3 covers 16 residues. The V gene's germline CDR1 is SEHNR and CDR2 FQNEAQ (reference sequence). Trimming removed 5 bases from V and 5 bases from J, with 20 bases in between. The CDR3 is CASSTNRGAGGDTQYF. CDR3 bases: TGTGCCAGCAGCACCAATCGGGGGGCCGGGGGAGATACGCAGTATTTT.

In its sample, this clonotype was seen many times. V usage is TRBV7-9 and J usage is TRBJ2-2; D might be TRBD2 (5 bases). The germline V gene has CDR1 SEHNR and CDR2 FQNEAQ (reference sequence). The CDR3 is 16 residues long. Trimming pared 0 bases from V and 5 bases from J, leaving 13 bases between. CDR3 residues: CASSLAAEFGTGELFF. The CDR3 bases are TGTGCCAGCAGCTTAGCAGCGGAGTTTGGGACCGGGGAGCTGTTTTTT.